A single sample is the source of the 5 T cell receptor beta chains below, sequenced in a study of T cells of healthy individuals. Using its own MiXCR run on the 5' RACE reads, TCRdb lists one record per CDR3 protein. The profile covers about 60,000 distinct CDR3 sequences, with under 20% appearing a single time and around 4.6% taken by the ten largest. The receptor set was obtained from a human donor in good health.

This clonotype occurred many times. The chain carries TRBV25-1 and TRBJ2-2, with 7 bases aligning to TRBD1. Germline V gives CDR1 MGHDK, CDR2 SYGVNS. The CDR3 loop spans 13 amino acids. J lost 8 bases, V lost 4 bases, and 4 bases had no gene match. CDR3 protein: CASSADRRGELFF. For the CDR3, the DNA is TGTGCCAGCAGTGCGGACAGGAGGGGGGAGCTGTTTTTT.

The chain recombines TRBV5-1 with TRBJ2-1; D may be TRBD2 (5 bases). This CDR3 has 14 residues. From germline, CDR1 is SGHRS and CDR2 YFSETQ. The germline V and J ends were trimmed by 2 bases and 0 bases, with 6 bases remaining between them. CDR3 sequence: CASSFRDSYNEQFF. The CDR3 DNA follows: TGCGCCAGCAGCTTCCGGGACTCCTACAATGAGCAGTTCTTC.

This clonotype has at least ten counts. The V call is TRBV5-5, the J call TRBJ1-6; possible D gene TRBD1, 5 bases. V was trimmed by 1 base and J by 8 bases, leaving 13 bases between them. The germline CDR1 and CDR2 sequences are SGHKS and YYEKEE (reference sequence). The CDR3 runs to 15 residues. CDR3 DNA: TGTGCCAGCAGCTTGAGACCGGGGGATGATTCACCCCTCCACTTT. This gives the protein CASSLRPGDDSPLHF.

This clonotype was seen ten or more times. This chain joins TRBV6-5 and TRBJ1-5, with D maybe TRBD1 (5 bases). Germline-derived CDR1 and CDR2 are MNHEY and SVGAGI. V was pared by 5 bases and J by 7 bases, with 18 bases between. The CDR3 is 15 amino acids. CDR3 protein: CASSGSVGAGQPQHF. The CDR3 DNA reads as TGTGCCAGCAGTGGGTCAGTAGGAGCAGGGCAGCCCCAGCATTTT.

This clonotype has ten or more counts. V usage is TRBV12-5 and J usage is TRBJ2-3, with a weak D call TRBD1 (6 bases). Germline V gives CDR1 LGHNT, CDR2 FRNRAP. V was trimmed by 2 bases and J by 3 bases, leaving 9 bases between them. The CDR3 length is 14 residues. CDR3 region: CASGLKGETDTQYF. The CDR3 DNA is TGTGCTAGTGGTTTGAAGGGGGAAACAGATACGCAGTATTTT. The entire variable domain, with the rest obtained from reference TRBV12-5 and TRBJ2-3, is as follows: DARVTQTPRHKVTEMGQEVTMRCQPILGHNTVFWYRQTMMQGLELLAYFRNRAPLDDSGMPKDRFSAEMPDATLATLKIQPSEPRDSAVYFCASGLKGETDTQYFGPGTRLTVL.